These 22 T cell receptor beta chains share one sample of origin, sequenced in a study of blood T cell repertoires in COVID-19. Here immunoSEQ multiplex PCR was the method, and the copy in TCRdb shows in-frame clones only, minus some. The sample has 55,000 to 80,000 clones; 89% are singletons. The sequenced sample consisted of peripheral blood. Receptor source: a man older than 75 with acute or convalescent COVID-19.

The V and J genes are TRBV18 and TRBJ1-5, with a possible D match to TRBD1 (5 bases). The germline CDR1 and CDR2 sequences are KGHSH and LQKENI. There are 14 residues in the CDR3. V lost 3 bases, J lost 5 bases, and 11 bases lay in between. The CDR3 region is CASSPTGSDQPQHF. The CDR3 region has the DNA TGTGCCAGCTCACCTACAGGTTCAGATCAGCCCCAGCATTTT.

This chain connects TRBV12-3 or TRBV12-4 to TRBJ1-5, with D possibly TRBD1 on 6 matching bases. This CDR3 is built from 13 residues. V was cut by 6 bases and J by 7 bases, with 13 bases left in between. CDR3 DNA: TGTGCCAGCAGGCCCAGGGGAAGGCAGCCCCAGCATTTT. The encoded protein is CASRPRGRQPQHF.

The V call is TRBV18, the J call TRBJ1-1; 8 nucleotides agree with TRBD1. V lost 6 bases and J lost 1; bases outside the gene matches: 10. CDR1 and CDR2 (germline): KGHSH, LQKENI. The CDR3 has 16 amino acids. CDR3 residues: CASSPSVGTGNTEAFF. CDR3 nucleotide sequence: TGTGCCAGCTCCCCATCCGTCGGGACAGGGAACACTGAAGCTTTCTTT.

CDR3 bases: TGCAGCGTTGAGCAGGGGGTAGATACGCAGTATTTT. Translation: CSVEQGVDTQYF. The chain carries TRBV29-1 and TRBJ2-3; 7 bases are a match to TRBD1. CDR3 length equals 12 residues. V dropped 3 bases and J dropped 5; count of bases not matched to a gene: 2. The germline CDR1 and CDR2 sequences are SQVTM and ANQGSEA.

This clone has a handful of counts. V gene TRBV24-1 combines with J gene TRBJ1-1; D is undetermined. The CDR3 length is 12 residues. V was cut by 7 bases and J by 4 bases, with 9 bases left in between. From germline, CDR1 is KGHDR and CDR2 SFDVKD. CDR3 sequence: CATRNVVTEAFF. As DNA, the CDR3 is TGTGCCACCAGGAACGTAGTCACTGAAGCTTTCTTT.

V gene TRBV5-1 combines with J gene TRBJ1-5, with 8 bases identical to TRBD1. CDR1 and CDR2 (germline): SGHRS, YFSETQ. V trimming: 4 bases; J trimming: 7 bases; junction bases outside the gene matches: 10. This CDR3 is 15 amino acids long. This CDR3 is CASSDQGAIGQPQHF. DNA of the CDR3: TGCGCCAGCAGCGATCAGGGGGCGATCGGGCAGCCCCAGCATTTT.

The chain has TRBV19 and TRBJ2-5, with D maybe TRBD2 (7 bases). CDR3 size: 16 residues. Trimming removed 6 bases at V and 4 bases at J, with 21 bases between. Germline CDR1 reads LNHDA; CDR2 reads SQIVND (reference sequence). CDR3 sequence reads: CASRPGGAQTPETQYF. CDR3 sequence (DNA): TGTGCCAGTAGACCTGGGGGGGCCCAGACCCCAGAGACCCAGTACTTC.

The chain combines TRBV10-3 with TRBJ2-1, with TRBD2 matching over 9 bases. This CDR3 is built from 18 residues. Germline V gene data show CDR1 as ENHRY and CDR2 as SYGVKD. The V segment lost 0 bases and the J segment 1 base; nucleotides outside the gene matches: 7. The CDR3 loop is CAISESGSSGGSYNEQFF. CDR3 in DNA: TGTGCCATCAGTGAGTCGGGAAGTAGCGGGGGATCCTACAATGAGCAGTTCTTC.

The chain joins TRBV25-1 to TRBJ1-4, with D perhaps matching TRBD1 (6 bases). Germline assignment: CDR1 MGHDK and CDR2 SYGVNS. This CDR3 is 13 amino acids long. With 8 bases removed from V and 8 bases from J, the gap between germline ends came to 15 bases. The DNA for the CDR3 is TGTGCCAGCTCTCAGGGGAGTGTCGAAAAACTGTTTTTT. Its translation is CASSQGSVEKLFF.

The V gene is TRBV5-1, the J gene TRBJ2-2; 7 bases line up with TRBD1. The CDR3 totals 17 residues. V shed 4 bases and J 4 bases; nucleotides not matched to a gene: 13. Germline V lookup: CDR1 SGHRS, CDR2 YFSETQ. The CDR3 sequence: CASSALNGAGGTGELFF. CDR3 nucleotides: TGCGCCAGCAGCGCCCTAAACGGGGCAGGGGGCACCGGGGAGCTGTTTTTT.

The chain combines TRBV5-5 with TRBJ2-5, with 8 bases fitting TRBD2. With 6 bases clipped from V and 5 bases from J, the junction kept 6 bases outside the gene matches. CDR1 and CDR2 (germline): SGHKS, YYEKEE (reference sequence). CDR3 length equals 13 residues. The CDR3 nucleotides read TGTGCCAGCACCTTAGCGGGAACGGAGACCCAGTACTTC. As protein: CASTLAGTETQYF.

The chain joins TRBV30 to TRBJ1-1, with TRBD1 identical over 8 bases. The CDR3 contains 13 residues. The germline CDR1 and CDR2 sequences are GTSNPN and SVGIG (reference sequence). The trim removed 1 base at V and 4 bases at J, leaving 2 bases unmatched. CDR3 bases: TGTGCCTGGAGTGGAGACAGGGGCACTGAAGCTTTCTTT. Translated: CAWSGDRGTEAFF. Full variable domain (remainder filled in from reference TRBV30 and TRBJ1-1): SQTIHQWPATLVQPVGSPLSLECTVEGTSNPNLYWYRQAAGRGLQLLFYSVGIGQISSEVPQNLSASRPQDRQFILSSKKLLLSDSGFYLCAWSGDRGTEAFFGQGTRLTVV.

V and J are TRBV27 and TRBJ1-6; the match to TRBD1 covers 7 bases. In germline, CDR1 is MNHEY, CDR2 SMNVEV (reference sequence). The CDR3 is made up of 15 amino acids. Unmatched junction bases numbered 11, after V lost 8 bases and J lost 7 bases. The CDR3 here is CASASDRVPNSPLHF. CDR3 coding DNA: TGTGCCAGCGCATCTGACAGGGTACCCAATTCACCCCTCCACTTT.

The chain carries TRBV7-9 and TRBJ1-6; 9 bases align to TRBD1. The CDR3 sequence is 15 residues long. The J segment lost 7 bases and the V segment lost 5 bases, leaving 6 bases of the junction unmatched. Germline assignment: CDR1 SEHNR and CDR2 FQNEAQ (reference sequence). In DNA, the CDR3 is TGTGCCAGCAGCACTGGGACAGGGAGAAATTCACCCCTCCACTTT. Amino acids: CASSTGTGRNSPLHF.

The chain joins TRBV19 to TRBJ2-5; unclear D gene. The CDR3 length is 14 residues. With 3 bases removed from V and 5 bases from J, the gap between germline ends came to 13 bases. CDR1 LNHDA and CDR2 SQIVND come from the germline V gene (reference sequence). The CDR3 nucleotides read TGTGCCAGTAGTATTAGTTCCAACGCGGAGACCCAGTACTTC. Translating gives CASSISSNAETQYF.

The chain links TRBV2 to TRBJ1-4; the match to TRBD1 covers 10 bases. V shed 7 bases, J shed 4 bases, and the junction held 12 bases outside the gene matches. This CDR3 contains 17 residues. CDR1 and CDR2 (germline): SNHLY, FYNNEI. DNA of the CDR3: TGTGCCAGCAAGGAAGGGGGGACAGGGGCTTTTAATGAAAAACTGTTTTTT. Protein: CASKEGGTGAFNEKLFF.

This chain uses TRBV6-2 or TRBV6-3 with TRBJ2-5, with unresolved D. There are 15 residues in the CDR3. V shed 1 base and J shed 8 bases, with 17 bases lying between them. The V gene's germline CDR1 is MNHEY and CDR2 SVGEGT. CDR3 sequence: CASSYYDLSIGTQYF. CDR3 DNA sequence: TGTGCCAGCAGTTACTACGACTTGTCCATTGGAACCCAGTACTTC.

This clone came up once. This rearrangement joins TRBV3-1 (or the pseudogene TRBV3-2) to TRBJ2-7, with 7 bases fitting TRBD1. The CDR3 contains 15 residues. V trimming: 4 bases; J trimming: 4 bases; junction bases outside the gene matches: 10. Germline V gives CDR1 LGHDT, CDR2 YNNKEL (reference sequence). This CDR3 reads CASSRGWTGVYEQYF. The CDR3 DNA follows: TGTGCCAGCAGCCGCGGATGGACAGGCGTGTACGAGCAGTACTTC.

This chain uses TRBV2 with TRBJ2-7; 10 bases match TRBD2. Germline trimming cut 4 bases from V and 6 bases from J; bases unmatched to any gene: 6. CDR3 length: 14 residues. Per germline, CDR1 SNHLY and CDR2 FYNNEI. The CDR3 sequence: CASSVKREGGEQYF. In DNA, the CDR3 is TGTGCCAGCAGTGTAAAGCGGGAGGGGGGCGAGCAGTACTTC.

The chain employs TRBV7-2 and TRBJ2-5; TRBD1 might be the D (5 bases). The germline CDR1 and CDR2 sequences are SGHTA and FQGNSA. The CDR3 covers 15 residues. V lost 6 bases and J lost 4, with 18 bases in between. The CDR3 is CASRPLRGVGETQYF. Written as DNA, the CDR3 is TGTGCCAGCAGGCCCCTTAGGGGTGTGGGAGAGACCCAGTACTTC.

J is TRBJ1-2 and V is TRBV5-6; 9 nucleotides agree with TRBD1. The germline V gene has CDR1 SGHDT and CDR2 YYEEEE. V gave up 3 bases and J gave up 5 bases; unmatched junction bases: 5. The CDR3 is 14 amino acids. The CDR3 is CASSSDRGSYGYTF. The CDR3 region has the DNA TGTGCCAGCAGCTCGGACAGGGGATCTTATGGCTACACCTTC.

The chain employs TRBV6-1 and TRBJ1-5; 7 nucleotides agree with TRBD1. Unmatched junction bases numbered 5, after V lost 7 bases and J lost 8 bases. From germline, CDR1 is MNHNS and CDR2 SASEGT. CDR3 length: 12 amino acids. This CDR3 reads CASTQGGEPQHF. As DNA, the CDR3 is TGTGCCAGCACCCAGGGGGGAGAGCCCCAGCATTTT.